Shown below are 23 T cell receptor beta chains from a single sample sequenced in a study of OX40 agonist ivuxolimab in advanced cancers. Assay used: immunoSEQ multiplex PCR; TCRdb lists only in-frame clones, some missing. The sample has roughly 34,000 clones, roughly 87% seen once. This sample comprised CD4+ or CD8+ T cells sorted from blood, obtained in a trial of the OX40 agonist ivuxolimab. These receptors were obtained from an adult with an advanced solid tumor such as melanoma, head and neck, liver or kidney cancer.

The sample holds one count of this clone. This chain connects TRBV19 to TRBJ2-1; D is possibly TRBD2 (5 bases). Germline V gives CDR1 LNHDA, CDR2 SQIVND (reference sequence). Trimming took off 2 bases at V and 0 bases at J, with 8 bases between the two ends. The CDR3 has 15 residues. CDR3 protein: CASSITDYSYNEQFF. The CDR3 nucleotides are TGTGCCAGTAGTATAACAGACTACTCCTACAATGAGCAGTTCTTC.

This chain connects TRBV7-9 to TRBJ1-1; unclear D gene. The CDR3 is made up of 13 amino acids. Trimming shortened V by 4 bases and J by 1 base, and 7 bases separated the two germline ends. Germline V lookup: CDR1 SEHNR, CDR2 FQNEAQ (reference sequence). CDR3 nucleotide sequence: TGTGCCAGCAGCTCTACAAGGAACACTGAAGCTTTCTTT. It specifies CASSSTRNTEAFF.

This clone was observed a few times. The CDR3 coding sequence is TGTGCCAGCAGTTCCGCGGGGACGCTTTACGAGCAGTACTTC. It translates to CASSSAGTLYEQYF. The chain employs TRBV6-5 and TRBJ2-7; D may be TRBD2 (6 bases). Germline values: CDR1 MNHEY, CDR2 SVGAGI. V was cut by 4 bases and J by 4 bases, with 14 bases left in between. CDR3 length: 14 residues.

This chain connects TRBV7-2 to TRBJ2-7; D ambiguous. V lost 7 bases and J lost 7, with 14 bases in between. The CDR3 runs to 12 residues. The germline V gene has CDR1 SGHTA and CDR2 FQGNSA. The DNA for the CDR3 is TGTGCCAGCACCCCAACCGAAATGGAGCAGTACTTC. Amino acids: CASTPTEMEQYF.

The rearrangement uses TRBV21-1 and TRBJ2-3; TRBD2 was called by the table and not checked on the DNA. TRBV21-1 is classified as a pseudogene. This CDR3 region has 20 residues. As DNA, the CDR3 is TGTGCCAGCATCCGGGGGGAGGACTCAGGACTAGCGGGAGGATTGGATACGCAGTATTTT. Amino acids: CASIRGEDSGLAGGLDTQYF.

The chain employs TRBV7-9 and TRBJ2-7; 7 bases align to TRBD2. V gave up 1 base and J gave up 2 bases; unmatched junction bases: 5. Germline lookup yields CDR1 SEHNR and CDR2 FQNEAQ (reference sequence). This CDR3 contains 15 residues. The CDR3 DNA reads TGTGCCAGCAGCTTAGGGCCTAGCGGAACCTACGAGCAGTACTTC. This codes for CASSLGPSGTYEQYF.

The chain is built from TRBV9 and TRBJ2-7; D might be TRBD1 (5 bases). The CDR3 is 14 amino acids. The germline V gene encodes CDR1 SGDLS and CDR2 YYNGEE. With 0 bases removed from V and 6 bases from J, the gap between germline ends came to 13 bases. DNA of the CDR3: TGTGCCAGCAGCGTAGGTGGGGCCCTCGGCGAGCAGTACTTC. Translation: CASSVGGALGEQYF.

The genes are TRBV27 and TRBJ2-4, with D hard to call. Trimming took off 7 bases at V and 4 bases at J, with 11 bases between the two ends. The germline V gene encodes CDR1 MNHEY and CDR2 SMNVEV (reference sequence). The CDR3 contains 13 residues. CDR3 sequence (DNA): TGTGCCAGCATGGGTCAGCCAAAAAACATTCAGTACTTC. Translating gives CASMGQPKNIQYF.

The chain links TRBV7-8 to TRBJ2-7, with a weak D call TRBD2 (6 bases). The germline gives CDR1 SGHVS, CDR2 FQNEAQ. Trimming pared 6 bases from V and 0 bases from J, leaving 12 bases between. The CDR3 extends over 14 amino acids. In nucleotides, the CDR3 is TGTGCCAGCAGTATCGGGAGTAGCTCCTACGAGCAGTACTTC. Its protein is CASSIGSSSYEQYF. Full variable domain (rest looked up from reference TRBV7-8 and TRBJ2-7): GAGVSQSPRYKVAKRGQDVALRCDPISGHVSLFWYQQALGQGPEFLTYFQNEAQLDKSGLPSDRFFAERPEGSVSTLKIQRTQQEDSAVYLCASSIGSSSYEQYFGPGTRLTVT.

The chain joins TRBV28 to TRBJ2-7; possibly TRBD1 or TRBD2 for D (5 bases each). The J call may be in error: the DNA end matches TRBJ2-1 better. CDR1 is MDHEN, CDR2 SYDVKM, per germline. This CDR3 is built from 11 residues. The CDR3 here is CASSSGTYQFF. The CDR3 bases are TGTGCCAGCAGTTCCGGGACCTATCAGTTCTTC.

The chain joins TRBV11-2 to TRBJ2-3, with TRBD2 identical over 11 bases. CDR1 is SGHAT and CDR2 is FQNNGV in the germline V gene. V shed 3 bases, J shed 6 bases, and the junction held 2 bases outside the gene matches. There are 14 residues in the CDR3. This chain's CDR3 is CASSFSGRGDTQYF. CDR3 nucleotides: TGTGCCAGCAGCTTTAGCGGGAGGGGCGATACGCAGTATTTT.

The genes are TRBV6-6 and TRBJ1-1; possibly TRBD1 for D (6 bases). Trimming stripped 4 bases from V and 8 bases from J, with 17 bases between. This CDR3 region has 14 residues. Per the germline V gene, CDR1 is MNHNY and CDR2 is SVGAGI (reference sequence). CDR3 protein: CASSFYKGDAEAFF. CDR3 sequence (DNA): TGTGCCAGCAGTTTTTATAAGGGGGACGCAGAAGCTTTCTTT.

The rearrangement uses TRBV9 and TRBJ1-6, with TRBD1 identical over 12 bases. CDR1 SGDLS and CDR2 YYNGEE come from the germline V gene. This CDR3 region has 18 residues. V shed 5 bases and J 0 bases; nucleotides not matched to a gene: 6. The CDR3 DNA reads TGTGCCAGCAGGCCAGGGACAGGGGGCGCCTCCTATAATTCACCCCTCCACTTT. This translates into CASRPGTGGASYNSPLHF. The full variable domain, its missing parts supplied by reference TRBV9 and TRBJ1-6, is DSGVTQTPKHLITATGQRVTLRCSPRSGDLSVYWYQQSLDQGLQFLIQYYNGEERAKGNILERFSAQQFPDLHSELNLSSLELGDSALYFCASRPGTGGASYNSPLHFGNGTRLTVT.

This clone was observed a handful of times. The gene calls are TRBV6-5 and TRBJ2-5, with 9 positions matching TRBD1. This CDR3 is 15 amino acids long. Trimming cost V 6 bases and J 5 bases; bases outside gene matches: 10. Germline-derived CDR1 and CDR2 are MNHEY and SVGAGI. DNA of the CDR3: TGTGCCAGCAGCCACGAACAGGGGGCGGGGGAGACCCAGTACTTC. This gives the protein CASSHEQGAGETQYF.

This clone was recorded a few times. V and J are TRBV13 and TRBJ1-4; unclear D gene. Trimming removed 4 bases at V and 8 bases at J, with 5 bases between. Germline V gene lookup returns CDR1 PRHDT and CDR2 FYEKMQ (reference sequence). The CDR3 is 11 residues long. The CDR3 bases are TGTGCCAGCAGCTCCGGGGAAAAACTGTTTTTT. Translating it yields CASSSGEKLFF.

This chain connects TRBV15 to TRBJ2-7; TRBD1 agrees at 7 bases. Germline loops: CDR1 LNHNV, CDR2 YYDKDF (reference sequence). The CDR3 is 16 amino acids. J lost 4 bases, V lost 0 bases, and 9 bases had no gene match. Here the CDR3 reads CATSRDRQGEWYEQYF. The CDR3 nucleotides read TGTGCCACCAGCAGAGATAGACAGGGCGAATGGTACGAGCAGTACTTC.

The genes are TRBV7-3 and TRBJ2-1; 10 positions agree with TRBD2. CDR3 length equals 18 residues. V lost 1 base to trimming and J lost 7 bases; unmatched junction nucleotides: 13. In germline, CDR1 is SGHTA, CDR2 FQGTGA. The CDR3 reads CASSLILGAGGPENEQFF. The CDR3 bases are TGTGCCAGCAGCTTAATATTAGGAGCGGGAGGGCCCGAGAATGAGCAGTTCTTC.

The chain combines TRBV5-1 with TRBJ2-1; D is unresolved. The CDR3 extends over 14 amino acids. Germline-derived CDR1 and CDR2 are SGHRS and YFSETQ. With 0 bases removed from V and 6 bases from J, the gap between germline ends came to 10 bases. CDR3 residues: CASSLGLGINEQFF. Written as DNA, the CDR3 is TGCGCCAGCAGCTTGGGTCTAGGGATCAATGAGCAGTTCTTC. Combining the CDR3 with reference TRBV5-1 and TRBJ2-1 gives the whole variable domain KAGVTQTPRYLIKTRGQQVTLSCSPISGHRSVSWYQQTPGQGLQFLFEYFSETQRNKGNFPGRFSGRQFSNSRSEMNVSTLELGDSALYLCASSLGLGINEQFFGPGTRLTVL.

In this sample, this clone turned up once. This rearrangement joins TRBV9 to TRBJ2-1; 8 nucleotides match TRBD2. The length of the CDR3 is 17 residues. Germline V gives CDR1 SGDLS, CDR2 YYNGEE. Germline trimming cut 0 bases from V and 6 bases from J; bases unmatched to any gene: 11. This CDR3 is CASSVVGQGLVGNEQFF. The CDR3 nucleotides are TGTGCCAGCAGCGTAGTGGGCCAGGGACTAGTTGGCAATGAGCAGTTCTTC.

The chain recombines TRBV6-7 with TRBJ2-2; TRBD2 matches at 9 bases. TRBV6-7 is given ORF status, its function remaining uncertain. V lost 8 bases to trimming and J lost 1 base; unmatched junction nucleotides: 2. The CDR3 covers 14 residues. DNA of the CDR3: TGTGCCAGCGGCGGGGGGGGGAACACCGGGGAGCTGTTTTTT. Protein: CASGGGGNTGELFF.

The V and J genes are TRBV5-4 and TRBJ2-1; TRBD2 matches 12 bases. Trimming at V came to 4 bases and at J to 4 bases, leaving 9 bases not matched to a gene. Germline CDR1 SGHNT, CDR2 YYREEE (reference sequence). The CDR3 contains 17 residues. CDR3 region: CASSTTGTSGLYNEQFF. The DNA of the CDR3 is TGTGCCAGCAGCACAACAGGGACTAGCGGGCTTTACAATGAGCAGTTCTTC.

The rearrangement links TRBV13 to TRBJ1-6; D is unclear. CDR1 PRHDT and CDR2 FYEKMQ come from the germline V gene (reference sequence). Trimming took off 3 bases at V and 10 bases at J, with 16 bases between the two ends. The CDR3 sequence is 15 residues long. This CDR3 reads CASSFSVGMDSPLHF. Written as DNA, the CDR3 is TGTGCCAGCAGCTTTTCTGTAGGGATGGACTCACCCCTCCACTTT.

This clone was seen once. The V call is TRBV6-1, the J call TRBJ1-5; D might be TRBD1 (6 bases). V lost 6 bases, J lost 0 bases, and 12 bases lay in between. Germline-derived CDR1 and CDR2 are MNHNS and SASEGT. The CDR3 spans 15 residues. In DNA form, the CDR3 reads TGTGCCAGCAGCCTAGGACAGTTTAGCAATCAGCCCCAGCATTTT. It encodes CASSLGQFSNQPQHF.